This TCR delta chain appears in the sequencing data of a study of Vδ1+ human thymocytes. The study, taken as a whole, reports: Thymic TRG and TRD repertoires appeared highly polyclonal, with Gaussian CDR3 length distributions. TRG sequences recurred across donors, whereas TRD sequences stayed essentially private. Unlike peripheral blood Vdelta1+ controls, thymic delta-chain sequences included approximately 20% Vdelta2 and few Vdelta3.

Extracted RNA was reverse transcribed into cDNA. Pooled V-gene forward primers with one constant-region reverse primer generated the CDR3 amplicons by multiplex PCR. TCRdb re-analyzed the multiplex PCR reads via CATT. In the table there are about 58,000 delta-chain clones, more than 13% of which are singletons. Purity of the sorted Vdelta1+ thymocytes ranged from 98% to 99.6%. CDR3 size: 22 residues. Per the germline V gene, CDR1 is TSWWSYY and CDR2 is QGS. With 3 bases clipped from V and 4 bases from J, the junction kept 27 bases outside the gene matches. This clone turned up a few times. The antigen is not known.

This TCR derives from a girl under three years old who had congenital heart surgery. The rearrangement links TRDV1 to TRDJ1; the match to TRDD3 covers 9 bases. The sample taken for sequencing was Vdelta1+ gamma-delta thymocytes from the thymus. As to subset: FACS-sorted CD3+ TCRalphabeta- TCRVdelta1+ TCRVdelta2- thymocytes. CDR3 sequence reads: CALGDQDYWGIGRAAFIDKLIF. The CDR3 bases are TGTGCTCTTGGGGATCAAGACTATTGGGGGATAGGGAGGGCTGCTTTCATCGATAAACTCATCTTT.